These T cell receptor beta chains were read from a single sample in a study of human T cells and chemical hapten exposure. Each CDR3 protein gets one entry after TCRdb re-called the RACE reads with MiXCR. The profile shows 75,000 to 100,000 distinct CDR3 sequences, approximately 10% of them singletons. The sample consisted of whole blood, taken in connection with sensitization to the hapten diphenylcyclopropenone (DPC). Receptor source: a woman aged 55-70 years with alopecia areata. Some clones in this sample may be carry-over from other donors' samples. Each CDR3 is given with its conserved first and last residue. D genes are given only for firm matches. The listing skips clone size in some rows; elsewhere it reads once, few, many or a size class.

>TRBJ2-1|many|TRBV20-1|TRBD1
CSVITGGYNEQFF
TGCAGTGTGATAACAGGGGGGTACAATGAGCAGTTCTTC
>TRBJ2-7|few|TRBV7-3|TRBD2
CASSSTPSGGFYEQYF
TGTGCCAGCAGCTCGACCCCTAGCGGGGGGTTCTACGAGCAGTACTTC
>TRBJ1-1|many|TRBV25-1|NA
CASSPRQTEAFF
TGTGCCAGCAGCCCTAGACAGACTGAAGCTTTCTTT
>TRBJ2-1|few|TRBV7-2|NA
CASSLAGGIRGYEQFF
TGTGCCAGCAGCTTAGCTGGCGGGATAAGAGGATATGAGCAGTTCTTC
>TRBJ2-2|NA|TRBV5-4|TRBD2
CASSTIAGGPVGELFF
TGTGCCAGCAGCACCATAGCGGGGGGGCCGGTCGGGGAGCTGTTTTTT
>TRBJ2-4|few|TRBV7-9|NA
CASSLGTGLAKNIQYF
TGTGCCAGCAGCTTAGGAACCGGCCTAGCCAAAAACATTCAGTACTTC
>TRBJ2-1|few|TRBV6-5|TRBD2
CASSYSAGGLYGEQFF
TGTGCCAGCAGTTACTCGGCGGGGGGGCTTTACGGTGAGCAGTTCTTC
>TRBJ1-1|many|TRBV5-5|NA
CASSLAAEPVNTEAFF
TGTGCCAGCAGCTTGGCCGCAGAGCCTGTGAACACTGAAGCTTTCTTT
>TRBJ2-1|NA|TRBV4-1|NA
CASSHEDSYNEQFF
TGCGCCAGCAGCCACGAGGACAGTTACAATGAGCAGTTCTTC
>TRBJ1-5|NA|TRBV6-5|TRBD1
CASSAGQRNQPQHF
TGTGCCAGCAGTGCGGGACAGAGAAATCAGCCCCAGCATTTT
>TRBJ2-5|many|TRBV30|NA
CAWSVLWQGYQETQYF
TGTGCCTGGAGTGTATTGTGGCAGGGGTACCAAGAGACCCAGTACTTC
>TRBJ1-1|NA|TRBV20-1|NA
CSARGQAEAFF
TGCAGTGCTAGAGGACAGGCGGAAGCTTTCTTT
>TRBJ1-5|NA|TRBV19|NA
CASSIGGALYGQPQHF
TGTGCCAGTAGTATTGGGGGGGCTCTCTATGGTCAGCCCCAGCATTTT
>TRBJ2-2|few|TRBV5-4|NA
CASSPEPGTGELFF
TGTGCCAGCAGCCCAGAGCCGGGCACCGGGGAGCTGTTTTTT
>TRBJ2-2|few|TRBV11-2|NA
CASSSMSGELFF
TGTGCCAGCAGCAGCATGTCCGGGGAGCTGTTTTTT
>TRBJ2-1|many|TRBV11-2|TRBD2
CASSQVGTRVSEQFF
TGTGCCAGCAGTCAAGTCGGGACTAGAGTCTCTGAGCAGTTCTTC
>TRBJ1-1|many|TRBV2|NA
CASSELDIKAFF
TGTGCCAGCAGTGAGTTAGACATTAAAGCTTTCTTT
>TRBJ1-1|NA|TRBV7-9|TRBD1
CASSSPGQGPVNTEAFF
TGTGCCAGCAGCTCGCCGGGACAGGGCCCAGTGAACACTGAAGCTTTCTTT
>TRBJ1-3|NA|TRBV10-3|NA
CAISESAPSGNTIYF
TGTGCCATCAGTGAGTCGGCTCCCTCTGGAAACACCATATATTTT
>TRBJ2-7|few|TRBV7-9|NA
CASRSLAYEQYF
TGTGCCAGCAGGTCCCTAGCGTACGAGCAGTACTTC
>TRBJ2-1|NA|TRBV4-1|NA
CASSQVSDNEQFF
TGCGCCAGCAGCCAAGTCTCGGACAATGAGCAGTTCTTC
>TRBJ2-5|NA|TRBV5-1|NA
CASSSLDGSETQYF
TGCGCCAGCAGCTCCCTAGATGGATCGGAGACCCAGTACTTC
>TRBJ2-5|many|TRBV10-3|NA
CAISESRQVLETQYF
TGTGCCATCAGTGAGTCGCGGCAGGTCCTAGAGACCCAGTACTTC
>TRBJ2-5|many|TRBV20-1|NA
CSARGHPGEETQYF
TGCAGTGCTAGGGGACACCCCGGGGAGGAGACCCAGTACTTC
>TRBJ2-3|many|TRBV20-1|TRBD2
CSASGTSGGERDTQYF
TGCAGTGCTAGTGGGACTAGCGGGGGAGAACGAGATACGCAGTATTTT
>TRBJ2-1|few|TRBV20-1|NA
CSARDGGPGFPHGVEQFF
TGCAGTGCTAGAGATGGGGGACCCGGGTTCCCTCATGGGGTTGAGCAGTTCTTC
>TRBJ2-4|many|TRBV7-8|TRBD2
CASSLEGTSGGKYF
TGTGCCAGCAGCTTAGAGGGGACTAGCGGGGGTAAATACTTC
>TRBJ1-1|few|TRBV10-3|NA
CAISAGGGAMNTEAFF
TGTGCCATCAGTGCTGGGGGAGGAGCAATGAACACTGAAGCTTTCTTT
>TRBJ2-2|few|TRBV9|NA
CASSVGERPTGELFF
TGTGCCAGCAGCGTAGGGGAGCGACCGACCGGGGAGCTGTTTTTT
>TRBJ2-5|many|TRBV7-6|NA
CASSFFDRGETQYF
TGTGCCAGCAGCTTCTTCGACAGAGGAGAGACCCAGTACTTC
>TRBJ2-1|NA|TRBV7-9|NA
CASSEGQAREQFF
TGTGCCAGCAGCGAGGGGCAGGCCCGAGAGCAGTTCTTC